This is a list of T cell receptor beta chains from one sample in a study of human T cells and chemical hapten exposure. A single record per CDR3 protein comes from TCRdb applying MiXCR to the RACE reads. Of a few hundred thousand distinct CDR3 sequences listed, nearly 6.5% are singletons. The sample was whole blood, taken in connection with sensitization to the hapten diphenylcyclopropenone (DPC). These TCRs come from a young woman with alopecia areata. Some clones in this sample may be carry-over from other donors' samples. The CDR3 runs from the conserved cysteine through the conserved F or W. The D gene is left open where the match is weak. The size entry is marked missing in some rows and otherwise reads once, few, many or a size class.

J: TRBJ2-3; D: .; V: TRBV6-5; size: .; CDR3: CASSLVRSSTDTQYF; DNA: TGTGCCAGCAGTTTGGTCAGGTCTAGCACAGATACGCAGTATTTT
J: TRBJ1-3; D: TRBD1; V: TRBV16; size: .; CDR3: CASSPTLTGISGNTIYF; DNA: TGTGCCAGCAGCCCAACCCTGACAGGGATTTCTGGAAACACCATATATTTT
J: TRBJ2-7; D: .; V: TRBV6-5; size: .; CDR3: CASRDVGTPGQYEQYF; DNA: TGTGCCAGCAGGGATGTAGGGACACCTGGCCAATACGAGCAGTACTTC
J: TRBJ2-1; D: .; V: TRBV12-3/TRBV12-4; size: few; CDR3: CASSQGTTEQFF; DNA: TGTGCCAGCAGTCAGGGGACTACTGAGCAGTTCTTC
J: TRBJ1-3; D: .; V: TRBV27; size: few; CDR3: CASRETYSGNTIYF; DNA: TGTGCCAGCAGGGAGACCTACTCTGGAAACACCATATATTTT
J: TRBJ2-3; D: .; V: TRBV28; size: few; CDR3: CASSRVPGRQAFTDTQYF; DNA: TGTGCCAGCAGTAGGGTTCCGGGGCGCCAGGCCTTCACAGATACGCAGTATTTT
J: TRBJ2-3; D: TRBD1; V: TRBV4-2; size: many; CDR3: CASSQDDRDTTDTQYF; DNA: TGTGCCAGCAGCCAAGATGACAGGGACACCACAGATACGCAGTATTTT
J: TRBJ1-6; D: .; V: TRBV4-1; size: .; CDR3: CASSQRDSSENSPLHF; DNA: TGCGCCAGCAGCCAAAGAGACTCTTCAGAGAATTCACCCCTCCACTTT
J: TRBJ1-1; D: .; V: TRBV29-1; size: few; CDR3: CSGGLQGFMNTEAFF; DNA: TGCAGCGGAGGTCTTCAGGGCTTTATGAACACTGAAGCTTTCTTT
J: TRBJ1-1; D: .; V: TRBV29-1; size: few; CDR3: CSVQGMNTEAFF; DNA: TGCAGCGTGCAGGGGATGAACACTGAAGCTTTCTTT
J: TRBJ1-5; D: .; V: TRBV6-1; size: .; CDR3: CASSVLRQNSNQPQHF; DNA: TGTGCCAGCAGTGTGCTTCGACAGAATAGCAATCAGCCCCAGCATTTT
J: TRBJ2-3; D: TRBD2; V: TRBV4-2; size: .; CDR3: CASSPLEGERGPSTDTQYF; DNA: TGTGCCAGCAGCCCGCTCGAGGGTGAGCGGGGGCCGAGCACAGATACGCAGTATTTT
J: TRBJ1-1; D: TRBD1; V: TRBV5-1; size: few; CDR3: CASSLGLVAGGSMNTEAFF; DNA: TGCGCCAGCAGCTTGGGTCTAGTGGCAGGGGGATCGATGAACACTGAAGCTTTCTTT
J: TRBJ2-2; D: TRBD1; V: TRBV7-8; size: few; CDR3: CAGTGTDLIFNTGELFF; DNA: TGTGCCGGGACCGGGACAGACTTAATCTTTAACACCGGGGAGCTGTTTTTT
J: TRBJ1-1; D: .; V: TRBV4-2; size: many; CDR3: CASSQVGTANENTEAFF; DNA: TGTGCCAGCAGCCAAGTGGGGACGGCTAATGAAAACACTGAAGCTTTCTTT
J: TRBJ2-7; D: .; V: TRBV3-1; size: .; CDR3: CASSRQQTYEQYF; DNA: TGTGCCAGCAGCCGACAGCAAACCTACGAGCAGTACTTC
J: TRBJ2-2; D: TRBD1; V: TRBV7-8; size: .; CDR3: CASSLVLGQANTGELFF; DNA: TGTGCCAGCAGCTTAGTCTTGGGACAGGCCAACACCGGGGAGCTGTTTTTT
J: TRBJ1-2; D: .; V: TRBV28; size: few; CDR3: CASSLTSPIANYGYTF; DNA: TGTGCCAGCAGTTTAACAAGTCCCATAGCTAACTATGGCTACACCTTC
J: TRBJ2-2; D: TRBD1; V: TRBV3-1; size: .; CDR3: CASSQEGTGKGANTGELFF; DNA: TGTGCCAGCAGCCAAGAAGGGACAGGGAAAGGTGCGAACACCGGGGAGCTGTTTTTT
J: TRBJ1-1; D: .; V: TRBV20-1; size: .; CDR3: CSARDRGRRAFF; DNA: TGCAGTGCTAGAGACAGGGGACGGAGAGCTTTCTTT
J: TRBJ1-1; D: .; V: TRBV7-8; size: many; CDR3: CASSLMGVGTEAFF; DNA: TGTGCCAGCAGCTTAATGGGGGTGGGCACTGAAGCTTTCTTT
J: TRBJ2-7; D: .; V: TRBV6-5; size: many; CDR3: CASQTDPSYEQYF; DNA: TGTGCCAGCCAGACGGACCCTTCCTACGAGCAGTACTTC